Presented here are 16 T cell receptor beta chains from one specimen sequenced in a study of breast tumors, draining lymph nodes, adjacent tissues. Each CDR3 protein gets one entry after TCRdb re-called the multiplex PCR reads with MiXCR. In the table there are over 200,000 distinct CDR3 sequences, approximately 29% of which are singletons. Axillary draining lymph nodes of breast cancer patients supplied the node samples. What was sequenced was axillary lymph node tissue. Every receptor here comes from a female donor with breast cancer. Some clones in this sample may be carry-over from other donors' samples.

This clonotype was picked up a small number of times. The J gene is TRBJ2-4, the V gene TRBV12-3 or TRBV12-4, with D perhaps matching TRBD1 (6 bases). The CDR3 loop spans 14 amino acids. V was shortened by 3 bases and J by 4 bases, with 10 bases between the two germline ends. The CDR3, as DNA: TGTGCCAGCAGTTTCACAGGGTTAAAAAACATTCAGTACTTC. Its protein product is CASSFTGLKNIQYF.

With regard to this clonotype: The DNA is left out, because the CDR3 cannot be placed on it with certainty; the CDR3 is given as TCRdb lists it. This chain joins TRBV12-3 or TRBV12-4 and TRBJ1-3; TRBD1 is the table's D call and was not checked against the DNA. The CDR3 numbers 24 amino acids, ends counted. This chain's CDR3 is CAHPEDSSFYICSARDPSGNTIYF.

This clonotype was observed a few times. The V gene is TRBV5-4, the J gene TRBJ2-2; TRBD1 matches 10 bases. Germline V gene data show CDR1 as SGHNT and CDR2 as YYREEE (reference sequence). The CDR3 is made up of 15 amino acids. V was clipped by 6 bases and J by 5 bases; unmatched bases: 7. In DNA, the CDR3 is TGTGCCAGCAACCAAGACAGGGGGCGGACCGGGGAGCTGTTTTTT. It specifies CASNQDRGRTGELFF.

The rearrangement links TRBV2 to TRBJ2-1, with D hard to call. The germline V gene encodes CDR1 SNHLY and CDR2 FYNNEI. The V and J ends lost 7 bases and 7 bases respectively, with 8 bases between them. The CDR3 is made up of 11 amino acids. CDR3 loop: CASMGFNEQFF. CDR3 in DNA: TGTGCCAGCATGGGTTTTAATGAGCAGTTCTTC.

This clonotype was detected ten times or more. The chain carries TRBV9 and TRBJ2-7; no reliable D call. CDR3 length: 13 amino acids. The ends were cut back, 2 bases at V and 2 bases at J, with 8 bases in the middle. In germline, CDR1 is SGDLS, CDR2 YYNGEE. CDR3 protein: CASSVGTTYEQYF. The CDR3 DNA reads as TGTGCCAGCAGCGTCGGTACAACCTACGAGCAGTACTTC. The complete variable domain, with remaining parts taken from reference TRBV9 and TRBJ2-7, reads DSGVTQTPKHLITATGQRVTLRCSPRSGDLSVYWYQQSLDQGLQFLIQYYNGEERAKGNILERFSAQQFPDLHSELNLSSLELGDSALYFCASSVGTTYEQYFGPGTRLTVT.

CDR3 DNA sequence: TGTGCCAGCAGCGTGGGGCTTGGAGGGAGTAGCACCGGGGAGCTGTTTTTT. It encodes CASSVGLGGSSTGELFF. The chain links TRBV9 to TRBJ2-2, with D perhaps matching TRBD2 (6 bases). The V end lost 2 bases, the J end lost 4 bases, and 18 bases lay between the germline ends. CDR1 is SGDLS and CDR2 is YYNGEE in the germline V gene. This CDR3 has 17 amino acids.

This clonotype has a count of ten or more. DNA for the CDR3: TGCGCCAGCACCCCCCAAAGCAGGGTAGGCTACAATGAGCAGTTCTTC. It is translated as CASTPQSRVGYNEQFF. The V and J genes are TRBV5-1 and TRBJ2-1; a possible D gene is TRBD1 (5 bases). CDR3 length: 16 amino acids. Deletions cut 6 bases from V and 3 bases from J, with 19 bases between. Per germline, CDR1 SGHRS and CDR2 YFSETQ.

The chain is built from TRBV29-1 and TRBJ1-4; 10 positions agree with TRBD1. J gave up 2 bases and V 8 bases, and 5 bases lay outside the gene matches. Germline values: CDR1 SQVTM, CDR2 ANQGSEA. The CDR3 extends over 14 amino acids. The CDR3 loop reads CSLPGQGTNEKLFF. DNA of the CDR3: TGCAGCCTACCGGGACAGGGGACTAATGAAAAACTGTTTTTT.

The chain joins TRBV5-1 to TRBJ1-4; 7 bases map to TRBD1. This CDR3 comprises 14 residues. Germline-derived CDR1 and CDR2 are SGHRS and YFSETQ. The J segment lost 7 bases and the V segment lost 2 bases, leaving 5 bases of the junction unmatched. The chain's CDR3 is CASSFAGTVEKLFF. The CDR3 coding sequence is TGCGCCAGCAGCTTTGCCGGGACAGTTGAAAAACTGTTTTTT.

In regard to this clonotype: At one end, the junction sequence differs from germline, possibly due to a read error. The chain combines TRBV20-1 with TRBJ2-2; D possibly uses TRBD1 or TRBD2 (5 bases each). The CDR3 has 15 residues. From germline, CDR1 is DFQATT and CDR2 SNEGSKA (reference sequence). The CDR3 DNA reads as TGCAGTGCTAGATTGCCTAAACAGGAACCCCGGGGAGCTGTTTTT. This encodes CSARLPKQEPRGAVF.

This clonotype has at least ten counts. The chain joins TRBV30 to TRBJ2-7, with 7 bases lining up with TRBD1. Germline V gene data show CDR1 as GTSNPN and CDR2 as SVGIG (reference sequence). Trimming took 1 base from V and 4 from J; bases not matched to a gene: 10. The CDR3 consists of 15 residues. CDR3 in amino acids: CAWSDPRGRFYEQYF. The DNA for the CDR3 is TGTGCCTGGAGTGACCCTAGGGGGCGTTTTTACGAGCAGTACTTC. The full variable domain, completed using reference TRBV30 and TRBJ2-7, is SQTIHQWPATLVQPVGSPLSLECTVEGTSNPNLYWYRQAAGRGLQLLFYSVGIGQISSEVPQNLSASRPQDRQFILSSKKLLLSDSGFYLCAWSDPRGRFYEQYFGPGTRLTVT.

This clonotype was counted at least ten times. The CDR3 spells CASRDLYEQYF. The CDR3 coding sequence is TGTGCCAGCAGGGACCTGTACGAGCAGTACTTC. This rearrangement joins TRBV6-1 to TRBJ2-7; the D is unclear. V was pared by 6 bases and J by 4 bases, with 7 bases between. The CDR3 is 11 residues long. Germline V gene data show CDR1 as MNHNS and CDR2 as SASEGT.

The table lists this clonotype with many counts. V usage is TRBV5-1 and J usage is TRBJ2-5, with 8 bases fitting TRBD1. This CDR3 region has 15 residues. The junction had 9 bases not matched to a gene; V was cut back by 4 bases and J by 4 bases. Germline CDR1 is SGHRS and CDR2 is YFSETQ. The CDR3 spells CASSKEAGGSETQYF. Written as DNA, the CDR3 is TGCGCCAGCAGCAAGGAGGCAGGGGGCTCAGAGACCCAGTACTTC.

At least ten counts were recorded for this clonotype. The chain recombines TRBV5-5 with TRBJ2-7; 11 positions agree with TRBD1. CDR1 is SGHKS and CDR2 is YYEKEE in the germline V gene (reference sequence). V gave up 4 bases and J gave up 5 bases; unmatched junction bases: 8. CDR3 size: 15 residues. CDR3 amino acids: CASSRGQGGFNEQYF. CDR3 bases: TGTGCCAGCAGCCGGGGACAGGGGGGATTTAACGAGCAGTACTTC.

This chain joins TRBV7-9 and TRBJ1-4; the match to TRBD1 covers 9 bases. This CDR3 comprises 15 residues. The germline V gene has CDR1 SEHNR and CDR2 FQNEAQ (reference sequence). V dropped 1 base and J dropped 4; count of bases not matched to a gene: 1. The CDR3 sequence is CASSLGTGDNEKLFF. The CDR3 bases are TGTGCCAGCAGCTTAGGGACAGGGGATAATGAAAAACTGTTTTTT.

In its sample, this clonotype was seen many times. This rearrangement joins TRBV18 to TRBJ1-4; D not certain. This CDR3 spans 13 amino acids. Germline V gives CDR1 KGHSH, CDR2 LQKENI. The V and J ends lost 3 bases and 4 bases respectively, with 6 bases between them. Here the CDR3 DNA reads TGTGCCAGCTCACCGCCGGATAATGAAAAACTGTTTTTT. Protein: CASSPPDNEKLFF.